The rows below give T cell receptor beta chains drawn from one sample of a study of response to subunit inactivated influenza vaccine. TCRdb re-analysed the RT-PCR reads in MiXCR, keeping a single row per CDR3 protein. The sample lists 700,000 to 800,000 distinct CDR3 sequences, 15% to 20% occurring once. This sample comprised PBMCs from blood, obtained more than 4 days after vaccination. The origin of the receptors is a man aged 50 to 59 who received an inactivated influenza vaccine. Both conserved end residues are part of each CDR3. A D gene is named only where the DNA matches it firmly. Not every row has a clone size; where given, it reads once, few, many or a size class.

J	size	V	D	DNA	CDR3
TRBJ1-2	-	TRBV28	-	TGTGCCAGCAGTCCCCGAATCGGCTCTGGCTACACCTTC	CASSPRIGSGYTF
TRBJ2-6	once	TRBV2	-	TGTGCCAGCAGTCTTACTAGGTCCCCCCTCATCTCTGGGGCCAACGTCCTGACTTTC	CASSLTRSPLISGANVLTF
TRBJ2-7	few	TRBV11-1	TRBD2	TGTGCCAGCAGCCCCAGGGGCCTACCAGGGACTAGAGTTTCCTACGAGCAGTACTTC	CASSPRGLPGTRVSYEQYF
TRBJ1-1	many	TRBV12-3/TRBV12-4	-	TGTGCCAGCAACTTGACAGGACAGAACACTGAAGCTTTCTTT	CASNLTGQNTEAFF
TRBJ2-6	-	TRBV20-1	TRBD2	TGCAGTGCTAGACTAGCGGGATGGGGGGCCAACGTCCTGACTTTC	CSARLAGWGANVLTF
TRBJ2-1	-	TRBV6-6	-	TGTGCCAGCAGTTACACCACAGGGAATGAGCAGTTCTTC	CASSYTTGNEQFF
TRBJ2-1	-	TRBV7-9	-	TGTGCCAGCCACCTTCGGGGAAACAATGAGCAGTTCTTC	CASHLRGNNEQFF
TRBJ2-2	many	TRBV12-3/TRBV12-4	-	TGTGCCAGCAGGAAGGACACATCGAACACCGGGGAGCTGTTTTTT	CASRKDTSNTGELFF
TRBJ2-3	many	TRBV20-1	-	TGCAGTGCTAGCCCGCAGTCTAGCACAGATACGCAGTATTTT	CSASPQSSTDTQYF
TRBJ2-3	few	TRBV5-1	TRBD2	TGCGCCAGCAGCTTGGGGTGGCTAGCGGGAGACGGCACAGATACGCAGTATTTT	CASSLGWLAGDGTDTQYF
TRBJ2-1	few	TRBV12-3/TRBV12-4	TRBD2	TGTGCCAGCAGTTTATTCGGACTAGGAAACAATGAGCAGTTCTTC	CASSLFGLGNNEQFF
TRBJ2-5	few	TRBV5-4	TRBD2	TGTGCCAGCAGCTTGGAGGGACTAGCGGGAGAGACCCAGTACTTC	CASSLEGLAGETQYF
TRBJ2-3	few	TRBV6-5	-	TGTGCCGCGGGGCGGAACACAGATACGCAGTATTTT	CAAGRNTDTQYF
TRBJ1-6	-	TRBV10-3	-	TGTGCCATCAGTGAGTCCGATGGTTCACCCCTCCACTTT	CAISESDGSPLHF
TRBJ2-7	-	TRBV28	TRBD2	TGTGCCAGCAGTAAGCTCACCCTTAGCGGGAGCGCTCTCGAGCAGTACTTC	CASSKLTLSGSALEQYF
TRBJ1-2	few	TRBV20-1	TRBD1	TGCAGTGCTAGCCCTGCAGGGGGAGGTGGCTACACCTTC	CSASPAGGGGYTF
TRBJ2-3	-	TRBV29-1	TRBD2	TGCAGCGTCGCTCGGACTAGCGGGAGTACTACAGATACGCAGTATTTT	CSVARTSGSTTDTQYF
TRBJ2-1	-	TRBV28	TRBD2	TGTGCCACCAAGGGAGCGGGGTACAATGAGCAGTTCTTC	CATKGAGYNEQFF
TRBJ1-2	-	TRBV12-3/TRBV12-4	-	TGTGCCAGCAGTATTGGGAGGGTCGGCGGCTACACCTTC	CASSIGRVGGYTF
TRBJ2-1	-	TRBV7-2	TRBD2	TGTGCCAGCAGCCGAGGACTAGCGGGGATAGGGGGCGAGCAGTTCTTC	CASSRGLAGIGGEQFF